This TCR beta chain came from a study of T cell responses to AZD1222 COVID-19 vaccine. Germline V gene sequence: CDR1 KGHSH, CDR2 LQKENI. CDR3 length: 14 residues. Trimming left V 1 base short and J 2 bases short, with 9 bases between. This clone appeared once. This table comes from immunoSEQ multiplex PCR, and its TCRdb copy is limited to in-frame clones, with some not included. Of 150,000 to 200,000 clones listed, less than 95% are singletons. The specimen was peripheral blood, collected on day 0 of AZD1222 vaccination. J is TRBJ2-7 and V is TRBV18; no reliable D call. This clonotype originated in an adult in good health. The CDR3 DNA reads TGTGCCAGCTCACCACTACAGAACACCTACGAGCAGTACTTC. Translating gives CASSPLQNTYEQYF.